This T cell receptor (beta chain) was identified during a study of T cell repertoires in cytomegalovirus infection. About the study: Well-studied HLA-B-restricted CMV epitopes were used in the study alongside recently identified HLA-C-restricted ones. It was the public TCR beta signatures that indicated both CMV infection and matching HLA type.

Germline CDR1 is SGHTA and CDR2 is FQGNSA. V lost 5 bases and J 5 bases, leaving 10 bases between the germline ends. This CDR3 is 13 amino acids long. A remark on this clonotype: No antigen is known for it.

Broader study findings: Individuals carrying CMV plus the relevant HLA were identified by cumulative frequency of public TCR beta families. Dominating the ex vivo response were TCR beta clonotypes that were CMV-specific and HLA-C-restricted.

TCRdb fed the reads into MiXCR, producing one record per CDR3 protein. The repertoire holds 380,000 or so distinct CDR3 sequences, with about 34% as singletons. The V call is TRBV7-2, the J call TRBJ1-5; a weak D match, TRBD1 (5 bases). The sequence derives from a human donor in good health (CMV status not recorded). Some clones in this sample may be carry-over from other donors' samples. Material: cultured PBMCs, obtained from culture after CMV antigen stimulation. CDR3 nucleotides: TGTGCCAGCAGCAAGGGGCCGGATCAGCCCCAGCATTTT. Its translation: CASSKGPDQPQHF. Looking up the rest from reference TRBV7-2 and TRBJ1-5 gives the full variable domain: GAGVSQSPSNKVTEKGKDVELRCDPISGHTALYWYRQSLGQGLEFLIYFQGNSAPDKSGLPSDRFSAERTGGSVSTLTIQRTQQEDSAVYLCASSKGPDQPQHFGDGTRLSIL.